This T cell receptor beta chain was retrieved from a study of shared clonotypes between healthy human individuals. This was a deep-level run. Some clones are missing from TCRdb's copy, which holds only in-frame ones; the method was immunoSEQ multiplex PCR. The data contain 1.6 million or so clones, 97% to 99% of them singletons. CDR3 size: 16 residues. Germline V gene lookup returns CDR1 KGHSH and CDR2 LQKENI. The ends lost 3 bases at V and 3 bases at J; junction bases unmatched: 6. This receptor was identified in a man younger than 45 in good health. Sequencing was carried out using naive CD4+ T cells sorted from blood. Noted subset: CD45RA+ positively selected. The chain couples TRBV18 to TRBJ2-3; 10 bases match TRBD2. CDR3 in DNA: TGTGCCAGCTCACCCCGAGAGACTAGCGGGACAGATACGCAGTATTTT. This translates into CASSPRETSGTDTQYF.